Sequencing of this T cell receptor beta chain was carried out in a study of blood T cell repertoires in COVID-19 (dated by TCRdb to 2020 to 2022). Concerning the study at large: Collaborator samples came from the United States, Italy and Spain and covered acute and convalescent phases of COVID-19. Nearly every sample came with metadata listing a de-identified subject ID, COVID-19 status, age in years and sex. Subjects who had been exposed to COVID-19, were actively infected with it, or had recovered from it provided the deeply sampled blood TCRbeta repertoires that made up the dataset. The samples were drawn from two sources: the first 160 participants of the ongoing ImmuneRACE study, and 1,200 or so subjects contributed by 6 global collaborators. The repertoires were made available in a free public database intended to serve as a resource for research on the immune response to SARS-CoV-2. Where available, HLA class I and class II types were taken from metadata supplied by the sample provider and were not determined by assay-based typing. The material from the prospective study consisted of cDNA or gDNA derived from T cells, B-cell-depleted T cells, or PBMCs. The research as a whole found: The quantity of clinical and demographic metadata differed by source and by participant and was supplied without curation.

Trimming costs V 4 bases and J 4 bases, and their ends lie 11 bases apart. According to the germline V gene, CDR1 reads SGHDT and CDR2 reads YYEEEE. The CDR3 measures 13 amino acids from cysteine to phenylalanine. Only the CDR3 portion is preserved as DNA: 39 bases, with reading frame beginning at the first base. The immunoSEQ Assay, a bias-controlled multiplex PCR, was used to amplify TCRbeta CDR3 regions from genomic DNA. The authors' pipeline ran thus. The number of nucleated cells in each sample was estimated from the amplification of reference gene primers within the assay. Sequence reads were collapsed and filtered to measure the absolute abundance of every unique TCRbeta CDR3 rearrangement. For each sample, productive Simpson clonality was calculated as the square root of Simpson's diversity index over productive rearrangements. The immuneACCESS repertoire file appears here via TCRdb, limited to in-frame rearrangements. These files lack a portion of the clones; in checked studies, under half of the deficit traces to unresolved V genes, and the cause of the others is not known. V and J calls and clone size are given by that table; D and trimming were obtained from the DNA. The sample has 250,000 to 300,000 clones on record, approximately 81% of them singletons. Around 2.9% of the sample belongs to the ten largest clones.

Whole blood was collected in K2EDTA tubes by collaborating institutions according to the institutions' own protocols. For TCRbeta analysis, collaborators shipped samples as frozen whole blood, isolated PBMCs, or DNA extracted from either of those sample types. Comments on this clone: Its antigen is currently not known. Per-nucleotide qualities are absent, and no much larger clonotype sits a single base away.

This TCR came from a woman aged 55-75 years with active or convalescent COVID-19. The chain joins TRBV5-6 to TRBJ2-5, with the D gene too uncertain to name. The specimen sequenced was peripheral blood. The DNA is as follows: TGTGCCAGCAGCCTCAACTTCGGAGAGACCCAGTACTTC. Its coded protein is CASSLNFGETQYF.